This entry features one T cell receptor (beta chain) sequence. Libraries were prepared by immunoSEQ multiplex PCR; TCRdb keeps only in-frame clonotypes and omits some of them. This table holds approximately 99,000 clones, roughly 90% found once. This specimen belongs to a study of T cell responses to AZD1222 COVID-19 vaccine. This CDR3 has 15 amino acids. Germline loops: CDR1 SNHLY, CDR2 FYNNEI. Germline trimming cut 7 bases from V and 9 bases from J; bases unmatched to any gene: 13. The clonotype was recovered from an adult who received the AZD1222 COVID-19 vaccine. The specimen was peripheral blood, collected 28 days after the second AZD1222 dose. The chain combines TRBV2 with TRBJ2-1; the match to TRBD2 covers 9 bases. CDR3 DNA sequence: TGTGCCAGCACTTTTAGCGCGGGAGGGCCGGTTGAGCAGTTCTTC. Encoded protein: CASTFSAGGPVEQFF.